These 9 T cell receptor beta chains were all obtained from the same sample, sequenced in a study of early T cells in non-severe SARS-CoV-2 infection. TCRdb ran MiXCR on the 5' RACE reads and lists one entry per CDR3 protein. This repertoire shows more than 80,000 distinct CDR3 sequences, roughly 17% found once; its top ten account for roughly 1.3%. Sequenced input: whole blood. All receptors come from an adult who was a healthcare worker with PCR-confirmed SARS-CoV-2 infection or an uninfected control (not recorded which).

This clonotype was observed a few times. This CDR3 is CAWSQGIEAFF. The CDR3 nucleotides are TGTGCCTGGAGTCAAGGAATTGAAGCTTTCTTT. This chain links TRBV30 with TRBJ1-1; D ambiguous. Germline lookup yields CDR1 GTSNPN and CDR2 SVGIG (reference sequence). This CDR3 is built from 11 residues. The germline V and J ends were trimmed by 2 bases and 7 bases, with 8 bases remaining between them.

This clonotype was counted ten times or more. The gene calls are TRBV29-1 and TRBJ2-5; 7 bases are a match to TRBD1. Germline CDR1 is SQVTM and CDR2 is ANQGSEA. Trimming cost V 4 bases and J 3 bases; bases outside gene matches: 2. This CDR3 has 12 amino acids. CDR3 in amino acids: CSVGGTEETQYF. CDR3 in DNA: TGCAGCGTTGGGGGGACAGAAGAGACCCAGTACTTC.

This clonotype has only a few counts. The rearrangement uses TRBV7-8 and TRBJ2-3; no clear D gene. The CDR3 runs 16 residues. The germline V gene encodes CDR1 SGHVS and CDR2 FQNEAQ. V gave up 1 base and J gave up 6 bases, with 17 bases separating them. The CDR3 nucleotides read TGTGCCAGCAGCTTAGAGTACGCTCCTGCTGGGGATACGCAGTATTTT. Residues: CASSLEYAPAGDTQYF.

The chain is built from TRBV6-2 or TRBV6-3 and TRBJ1-1; D is undetermined. The CDR3 has 12 amino acids. V dropped 6 bases and J dropped 5 bases, with 10 bases sitting between them. Germline CDR1 reads MNHEY; CDR2 reads SVGEGT. The CDR3 DNA is TGTGCCAGCAGACCCAGGAGGACTGAAGCTTTCTTT. Translated, it gives CASRPRRTEAFF.

This chain's CDR3 is CSAERAGGSQETQYF. As DNA, the CDR3 is TGCAGTGCCGAGCGAGCGGGAGGGAGCCAAGAGACCCAGTACTTC. The rearrangement links TRBV20-1 to TRBJ2-5; 10 bases fit TRBD2. V gave up 6 bases and J gave up 1 base; unmatched junction bases: 8. Germline assignment: CDR1 DFQATT and CDR2 SNEGSKA (reference sequence). The CDR3 runs 15 residues.

The chain combines TRBV18 with TRBJ1-3; 7 nucleotides line up with TRBD1. J was trimmed by 0 bases and V by 3 bases; bases with no gene match: 5. The CDR3 is 16 amino acids. The germline V gene encodes CDR1 KGHSH and CDR2 LQKENI. CDR3 protein: CASSPFGQVSGNTIYF. As DNA, the CDR3 is TGTGCCAGCTCACCTTTTGGACAGGTCTCTGGAAACACCATATATTTT.

This rearrangement joins TRBV5-1 to TRBJ2-5; 9 bases map to TRBD1. The CDR3 runs 16 residues. V lost 5 bases and J lost 4; bases outside the gene matches: 12. From germline, CDR1 is SGHRS and CDR2 YFSETQ. In DNA, the CDR3 is TGCGCCAGCAGTCAACCGGGACAGGGAGCTGGAGAGACCCAGTACTTC. Its translation is CASSQPGQGAGETQYF.

Only a few counts were recorded for this clonotype. This CDR3 is CSVVGNTEAFF. Written as DNA, the CDR3 is TGCAGCGTTGTCGGGAACACTGAAGCTTTCTTT. The rearrangement links TRBV29-1 to TRBJ1-1; D ambiguous. Per the germline V gene, CDR1 is SQVTM and CDR2 is ANQGSEA. The CDR3 totals 11 residues. The V end was cut by 4 bases, the J end by 1 base, with 4 bases between.

The rearrangement links TRBV11-2 to TRBJ2-1, with D unclear. The CDR3 is 11 amino acids. Between the trimmed V and J ends, which lost 1 base and 8 bases, there was a span of 3 bases. CDR1 is SGHAT and CDR2 is FQNNGV in the germline V gene. DNA of the CDR3: TGTGCCAGCAGCTTAGCGTATGAGCAGTTCTTC. Its translation is CASSLAYEQFF.